This T cell receptor (beta chain) was sequenced during a study of blood T cells in healthy people across ages. The CDR3 runs 13 residues. The ends were cut back, 3 bases at V and 7 bases at J, with 9 bases in the middle. The germline gives CDR1 SGHTA, CDR2 FQGTGA. The second PCR ran roughly 7 to 12 cycles with a sample-barcoded 5' primer and J-beta primers. Each CDR3 protein is one row after TCRdb ran MiXCR on the 5' RACE reads. The sample lists hundreds of thousands of distinct CDR3 sequences, about 48% occurring once. The table lists this clonotype with a few counts. The sequence came from a man aged 30 to 39 in good health. The chain employs TRBV7-3 and TRBJ2-2; possibly TRBD1 for D (6 bases). The sample consisted of blood. CDR3 nucleotide sequence: TGTGCCAGCAGCTTCGGACAGAGCGGGGAGCTGTTTTTT. Encoded protein: CASSFGQSGELFF.